This paragraph reports one T cell receptor (beta chain). Its antigen is as yet unknown. This entry comes from a study of shared clonotypes between healthy human individuals. Study-wide results and limits: Clonotype sharing among the donors was expected to vary with sequencing depth. When compared with the clonotypes that were shared by all four sorted-subset donors, the non-shared clonotypes turned out to have lower generation probabilities.

Germline loops: CDR1 SGHKS, CDR2 YYEKEE (reference sequence). The trim removed 4 bases at V and 0 bases at J, leaving 5 bases unmatched. The CDR3 contains 16 residues. CD4+ cell separation produced CD45RA+ naive and CD45RA-negative memory subsets. Every immunoSEQ plate was one replicate of a subset's evenly spread DNA. The repertoire was sequenced with immunoSEQ multiplex PCR; TCRdb's copy has only in-frame clones and lacks some. The sample comprises around 700,000 clones, 55% to 75% of which are singletons, and under 2% rests with the top ten. The rearrangement links TRBV5-5 to TRBJ1-4, with TRBD1 matching over 8 bases. The sequence was obtained from a woman in her twenties or thirties in good health. Material: memory CD4+ T cells sorted from blood. The subset is: CD45RA-negative fraction. Here the CDR3 reads CASSTDRVATNEKLFF. The CDR3 coding sequence is TGTGCCAGCAGCACGGACAGGGTCGCAACTAATGAAAAACTGTTTTTT.